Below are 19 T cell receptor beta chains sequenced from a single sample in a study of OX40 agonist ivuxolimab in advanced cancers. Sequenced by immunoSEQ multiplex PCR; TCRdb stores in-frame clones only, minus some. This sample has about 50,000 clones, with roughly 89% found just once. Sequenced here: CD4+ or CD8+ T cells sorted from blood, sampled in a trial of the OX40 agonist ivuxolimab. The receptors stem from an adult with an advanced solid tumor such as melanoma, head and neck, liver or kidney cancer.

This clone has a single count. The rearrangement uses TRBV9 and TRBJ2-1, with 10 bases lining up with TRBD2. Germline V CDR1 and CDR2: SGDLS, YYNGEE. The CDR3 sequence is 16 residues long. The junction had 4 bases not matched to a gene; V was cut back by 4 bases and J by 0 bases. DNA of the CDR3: TGTGCCAGCAGCATACGACTAGCGGGCTCCTACAATGAGCAGTTCTTC. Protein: CASSIRLAGSYNEQFF.

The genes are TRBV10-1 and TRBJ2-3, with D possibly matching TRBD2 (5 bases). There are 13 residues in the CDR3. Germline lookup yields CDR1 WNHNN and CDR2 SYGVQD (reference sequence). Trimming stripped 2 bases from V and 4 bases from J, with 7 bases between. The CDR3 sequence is CASSEEGPDTQYF. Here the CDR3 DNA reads TGCGCCAGCAGTGAGGAGGGTCCAGATACGCAGTATTTT.

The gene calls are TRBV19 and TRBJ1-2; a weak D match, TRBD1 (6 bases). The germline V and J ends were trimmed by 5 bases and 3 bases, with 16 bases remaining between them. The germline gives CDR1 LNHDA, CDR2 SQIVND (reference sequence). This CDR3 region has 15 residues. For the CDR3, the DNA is TGTGCCAGTAGTGCCACAGGGAGGGGGGACTATGGCTACACCTTC. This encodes CASSATGRGDYGYTF. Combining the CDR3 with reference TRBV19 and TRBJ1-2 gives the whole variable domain DGGITQSPKYLFRKEGQNVTLSCEQNLNHDAMYWYRQDPGQGLRLIYYSQIVNDFQKGDIAEGYSVSREKKESFPLTVTSAQKNPTAFYLCASSATGRGDYGYTFGSGTRLTVV.

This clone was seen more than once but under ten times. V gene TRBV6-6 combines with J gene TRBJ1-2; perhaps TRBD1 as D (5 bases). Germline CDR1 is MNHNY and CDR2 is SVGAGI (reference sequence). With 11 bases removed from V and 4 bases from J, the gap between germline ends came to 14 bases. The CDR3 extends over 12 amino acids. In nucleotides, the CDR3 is TGTGCCCTCGGGGGGAGGTTCTATGGCTACACCTTC. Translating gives CALGGRFYGYTF.

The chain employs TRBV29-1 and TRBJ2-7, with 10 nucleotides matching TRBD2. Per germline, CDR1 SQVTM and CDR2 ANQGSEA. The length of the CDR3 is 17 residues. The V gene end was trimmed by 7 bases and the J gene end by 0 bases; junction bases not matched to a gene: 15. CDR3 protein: CSAWTSGKADFSYEQYF. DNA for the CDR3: TGCAGCGCATGGACTAGCGGAAAGGCTGACTTCTCCTACGAGCAGTACTTC.

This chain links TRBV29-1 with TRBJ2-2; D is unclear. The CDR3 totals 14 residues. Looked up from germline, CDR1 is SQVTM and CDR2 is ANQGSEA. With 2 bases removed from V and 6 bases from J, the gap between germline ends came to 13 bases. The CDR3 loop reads CSVESGPRAGELFF. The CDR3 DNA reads TGCAGCGTTGAATCCGGGCCCCGGGCCGGGGAGCTGTTTTTT.

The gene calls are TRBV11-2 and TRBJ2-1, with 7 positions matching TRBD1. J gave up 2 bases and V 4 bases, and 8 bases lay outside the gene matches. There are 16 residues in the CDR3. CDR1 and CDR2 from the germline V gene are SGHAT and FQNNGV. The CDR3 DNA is TGTGCCAGCAGCTCTGGACAGGTAAGGACCTACAATGAGCAGTTCTTC. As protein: CASSSGQVRTYNEQFF.

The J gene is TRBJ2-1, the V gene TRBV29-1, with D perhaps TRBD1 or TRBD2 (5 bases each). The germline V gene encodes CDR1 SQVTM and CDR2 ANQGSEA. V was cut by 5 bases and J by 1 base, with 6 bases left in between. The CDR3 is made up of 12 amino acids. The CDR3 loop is CSVWGSYNEQFF. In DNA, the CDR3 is TGCAGCGTTTGGGGGTCCTACAATGAGCAGTTCTTC.

In DNA form, the CDR3 reads TGTGCCAGCAGCGTAGCAGGGGGGCGGCCGAACACCGGGGAGCTGTTTTTT. Translation gives CASSVAGGRPNTGELFF. The J gene is TRBJ2-2, the V gene TRBV9, with D possibly being TRBD1 (7 bases). This CDR3 region has 17 residues. The germline V gene encodes CDR1 SGDLS and CDR2 YYNGEE. The ends were cut back, 0 bases at V and 0 bases at J, with 12 bases in the middle.

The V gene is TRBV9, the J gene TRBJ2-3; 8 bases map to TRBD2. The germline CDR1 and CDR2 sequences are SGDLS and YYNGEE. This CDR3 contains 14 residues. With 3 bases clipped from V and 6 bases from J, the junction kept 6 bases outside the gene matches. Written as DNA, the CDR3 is TGTGCCAGCAGCGCCTCGGCGGGGGGTGATACGCAGTATTTT. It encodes CASSASAGGDTQYF.

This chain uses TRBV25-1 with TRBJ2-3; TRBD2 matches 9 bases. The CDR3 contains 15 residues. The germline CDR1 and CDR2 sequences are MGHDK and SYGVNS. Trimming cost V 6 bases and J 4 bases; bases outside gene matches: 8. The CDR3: CASSRFGLASDTQYF. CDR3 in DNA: TGTGCCAGCAGCCGATTCGGACTAGCGTCAGATACGCAGTATTTT.

CDR3 sequence: CASSFRGGDAPLHF. Written as DNA, the CDR3 is TGTGCCAGCAGCTTTAGAGGGGGCGACGCACCCCTCCACTTT. The chain couples TRBV5-4 to TRBJ1-6; the match to TRBD1 covers 7 bases. The CDR3 has 14 residues. The germline gives CDR1 SGHNT, CDR2 YYREEE (reference sequence). V gave up 2 bases and J gave up 11 bases; unmatched junction bases: 7.

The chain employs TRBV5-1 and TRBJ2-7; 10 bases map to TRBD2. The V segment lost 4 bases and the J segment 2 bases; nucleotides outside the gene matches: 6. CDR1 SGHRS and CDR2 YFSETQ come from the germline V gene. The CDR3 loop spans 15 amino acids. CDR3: CASSVGTSATYEQYF. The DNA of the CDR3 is TGCGCCAGCAGCGTAGGGACTAGCGCTACCTACGAGCAGTACTTC.

DNA for the CDR3: TGTGCCAGCACCCCGTGGTCAGACTCGACTGAAGCTTTCTTT. Amino acids: CASTPWSDSTEAFF. The chain has TRBV28 and TRBJ1-1; no clear D. The CDR3 is 14 amino acids. Between the trimmed V and J ends, which lost 7 bases and 5 bases, there was a span of 17 bases. CDR1 is MDHEN and CDR2 is SYDVKM in the germline V gene. The complete variable domain, with remaining parts taken from reference TRBV28 and TRBJ1-1, reads DVKVTQSSRYLVKRTGEKVFLECVQDMDHENMFWYRQDPGLGLRLIYFSYDVKMKEKGDIPEGYSVSREKKERFSLILESASTNQTSMYLCASTPWSDSTEAFFGQGTRLTVV.

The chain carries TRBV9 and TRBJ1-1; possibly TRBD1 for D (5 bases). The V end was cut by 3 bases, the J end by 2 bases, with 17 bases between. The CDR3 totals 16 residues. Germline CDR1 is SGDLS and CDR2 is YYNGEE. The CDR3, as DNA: TGTGCCAGCAGCGCCGTTCAGGGAGGGCCAAACACTGAAGCTTTCTTT. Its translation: CASSAVQGGPNTEAFF.

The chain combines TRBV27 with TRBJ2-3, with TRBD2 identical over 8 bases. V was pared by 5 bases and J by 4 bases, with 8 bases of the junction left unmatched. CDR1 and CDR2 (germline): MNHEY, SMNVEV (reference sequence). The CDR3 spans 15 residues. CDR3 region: CASSPWAGGADTQYF. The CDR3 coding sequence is TGTGCCAGCAGTCCGTGGGCGGGGGGAGCAGATACGCAGTATTTT.

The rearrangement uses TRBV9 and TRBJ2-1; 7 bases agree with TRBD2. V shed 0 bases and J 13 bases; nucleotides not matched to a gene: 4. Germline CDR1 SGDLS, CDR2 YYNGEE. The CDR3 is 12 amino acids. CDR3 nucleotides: TGTGCCAGCAGCGTAGAGGGGACTAATCAGTTCTTC. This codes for CASSVEGTNQFF.

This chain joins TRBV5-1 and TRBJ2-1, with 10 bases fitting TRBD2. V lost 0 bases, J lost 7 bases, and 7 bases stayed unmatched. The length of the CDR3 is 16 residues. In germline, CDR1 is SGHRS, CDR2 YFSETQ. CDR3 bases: TGCGCCAGCAGCTTGGCAGGACTAGCGGAGGGAAATGAGCAGTTCTTC. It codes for CASSLAGLAEGNEQFF.

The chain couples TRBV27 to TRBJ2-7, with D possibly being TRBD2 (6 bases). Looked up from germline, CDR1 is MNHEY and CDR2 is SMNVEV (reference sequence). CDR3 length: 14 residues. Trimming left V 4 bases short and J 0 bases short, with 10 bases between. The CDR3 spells CASSWAGPSYEQYF. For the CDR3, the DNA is TGTGCCAGCAGTTGGGCGGGGCCCTCCTACGAGCAGTACTTC.